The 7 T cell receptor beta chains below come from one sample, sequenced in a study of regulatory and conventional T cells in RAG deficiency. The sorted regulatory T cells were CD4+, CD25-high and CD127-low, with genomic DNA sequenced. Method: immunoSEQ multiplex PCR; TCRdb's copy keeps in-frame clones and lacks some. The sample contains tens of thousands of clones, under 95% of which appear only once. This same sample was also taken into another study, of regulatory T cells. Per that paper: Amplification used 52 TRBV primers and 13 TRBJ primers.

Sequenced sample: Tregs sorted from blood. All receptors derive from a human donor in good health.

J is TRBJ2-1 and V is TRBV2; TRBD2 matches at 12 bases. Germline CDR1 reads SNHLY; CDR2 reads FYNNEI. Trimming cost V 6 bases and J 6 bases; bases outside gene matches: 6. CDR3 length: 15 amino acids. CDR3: CASRELAGGGNEQFF. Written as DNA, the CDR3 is TGTGCCAGCAGAGAACTAGCGGGGGGTGGCAATGAGCAGTTCTTC.

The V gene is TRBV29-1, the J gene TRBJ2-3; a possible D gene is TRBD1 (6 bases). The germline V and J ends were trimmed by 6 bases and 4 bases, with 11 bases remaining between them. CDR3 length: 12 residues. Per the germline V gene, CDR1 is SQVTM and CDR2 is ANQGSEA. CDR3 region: CSVTQGADTQYF. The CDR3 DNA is TGCAGCGTGACACAGGGTGCAGATACGCAGTATTTT.

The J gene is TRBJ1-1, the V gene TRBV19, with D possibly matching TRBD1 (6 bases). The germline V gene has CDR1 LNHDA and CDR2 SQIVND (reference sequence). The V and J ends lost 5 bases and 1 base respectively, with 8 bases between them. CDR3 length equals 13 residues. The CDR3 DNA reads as TGTGCCAGTAGTCTGGGACAGAACACTGAAGCTTTCTTT. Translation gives CASSLGQNTEAFF.

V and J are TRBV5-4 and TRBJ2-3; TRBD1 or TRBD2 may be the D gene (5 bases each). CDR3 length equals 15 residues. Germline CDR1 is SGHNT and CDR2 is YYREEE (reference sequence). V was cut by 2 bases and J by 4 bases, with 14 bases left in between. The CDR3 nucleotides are TGTGCCAGCAGCTTCGGGGCAGGGACGGCAGATACGCAGTATTTT. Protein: CASSFGAGTADTQYF.

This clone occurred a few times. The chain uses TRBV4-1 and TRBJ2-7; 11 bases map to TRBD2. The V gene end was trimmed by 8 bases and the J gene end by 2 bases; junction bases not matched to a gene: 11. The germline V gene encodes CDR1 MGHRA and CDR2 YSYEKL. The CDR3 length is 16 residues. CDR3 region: CASAGQISGGAYEQYF. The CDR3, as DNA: TGCGCCAGCGCAGGTCAAATTAGCGGGGGGGCCTACGAGCAGTACTTC.

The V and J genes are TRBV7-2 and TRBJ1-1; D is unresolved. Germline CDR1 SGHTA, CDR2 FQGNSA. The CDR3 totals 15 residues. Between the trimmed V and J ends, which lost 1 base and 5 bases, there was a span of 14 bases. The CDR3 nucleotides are TGTGCCAGCAGCTTAGTGTTGATCCTAGGGACTGAAGCTTTCTTT. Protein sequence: CASSLVLILGTEAFF.

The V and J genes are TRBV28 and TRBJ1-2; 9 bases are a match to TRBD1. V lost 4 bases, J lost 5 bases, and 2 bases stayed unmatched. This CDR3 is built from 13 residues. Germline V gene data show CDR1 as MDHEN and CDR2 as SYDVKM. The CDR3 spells CASSWGQGYGYTF. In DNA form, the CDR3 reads TGTGCCAGCAGTTGGGGACAGGGTTATGGCTACACCTTC.